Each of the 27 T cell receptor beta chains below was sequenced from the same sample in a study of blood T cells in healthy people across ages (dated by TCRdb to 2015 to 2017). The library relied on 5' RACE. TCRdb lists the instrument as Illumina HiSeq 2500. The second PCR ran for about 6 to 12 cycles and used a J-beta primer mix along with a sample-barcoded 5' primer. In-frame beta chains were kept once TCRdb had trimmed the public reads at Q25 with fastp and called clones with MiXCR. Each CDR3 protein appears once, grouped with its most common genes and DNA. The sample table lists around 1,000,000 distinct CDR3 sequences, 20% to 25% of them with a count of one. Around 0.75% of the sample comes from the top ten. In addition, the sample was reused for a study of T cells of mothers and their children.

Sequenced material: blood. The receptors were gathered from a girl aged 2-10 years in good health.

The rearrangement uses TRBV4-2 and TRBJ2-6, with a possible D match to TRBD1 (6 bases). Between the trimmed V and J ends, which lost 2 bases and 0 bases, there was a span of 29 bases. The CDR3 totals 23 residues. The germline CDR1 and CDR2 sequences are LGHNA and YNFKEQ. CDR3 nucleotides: TGTGCCAGCAGCCAACTGCAGGGGTCAAGGCGTGAGCCTCCCAGCTCTGGGGCCAACGTCCTGACTTTC. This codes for CASSQLQGSRREPPSSGANVLTF.

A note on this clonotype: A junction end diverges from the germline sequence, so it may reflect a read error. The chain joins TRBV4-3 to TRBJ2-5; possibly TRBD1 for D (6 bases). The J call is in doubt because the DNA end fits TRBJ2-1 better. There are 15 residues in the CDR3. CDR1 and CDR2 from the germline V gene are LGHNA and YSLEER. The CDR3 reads CTSSQDPDSHNEQFF. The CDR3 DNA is TGCACCAGCAGCCAAGATCCGGACAGCCACAATGAGCAGTTCTTC.

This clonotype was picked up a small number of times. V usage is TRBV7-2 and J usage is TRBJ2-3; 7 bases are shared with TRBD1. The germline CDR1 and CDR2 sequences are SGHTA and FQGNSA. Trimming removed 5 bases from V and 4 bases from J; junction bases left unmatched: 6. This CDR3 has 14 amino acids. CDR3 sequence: CASSRGQAPDTQYF. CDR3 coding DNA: TGTGCCAGCAGCCGCGGACAGGCCCCAGATACGCAGTATTTT.

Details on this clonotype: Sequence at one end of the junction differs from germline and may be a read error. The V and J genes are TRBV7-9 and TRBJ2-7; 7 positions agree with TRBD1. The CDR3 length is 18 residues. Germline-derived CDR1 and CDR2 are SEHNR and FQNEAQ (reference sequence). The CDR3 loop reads CASSLGPGQAFYPYEQHF. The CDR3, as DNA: TGTGCCAGCAGCTTAGGGCCCGGACAGGCCTTTTATCCCTACGAGCAGCACTTC.

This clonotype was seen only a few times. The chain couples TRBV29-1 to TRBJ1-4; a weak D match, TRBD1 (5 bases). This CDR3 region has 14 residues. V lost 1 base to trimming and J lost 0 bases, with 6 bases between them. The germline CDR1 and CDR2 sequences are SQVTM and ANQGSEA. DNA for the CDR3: TGCAGCGTTGAAGGGGGACCAACTAATGAAAAACTGTTTTTT. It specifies CSVEGGPTNEKLFF.

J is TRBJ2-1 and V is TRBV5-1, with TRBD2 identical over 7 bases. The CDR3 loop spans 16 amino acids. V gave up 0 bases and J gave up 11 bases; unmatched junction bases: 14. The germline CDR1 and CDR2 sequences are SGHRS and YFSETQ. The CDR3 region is CASSLEGSGWGEKQFF. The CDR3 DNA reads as TGCGCCAGCAGCTTGGAGGGTAGCGGGTGGGGTGAGAAGCAGTTCTTC.

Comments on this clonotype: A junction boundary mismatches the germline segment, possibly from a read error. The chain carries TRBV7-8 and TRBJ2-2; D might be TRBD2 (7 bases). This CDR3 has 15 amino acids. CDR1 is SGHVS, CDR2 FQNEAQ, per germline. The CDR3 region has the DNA TGTGCCAGCGGCTTAGGGGGGGCCGGAACCGGGGAGCTGTTTTTT. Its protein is CASGLGGAGTGELFF.

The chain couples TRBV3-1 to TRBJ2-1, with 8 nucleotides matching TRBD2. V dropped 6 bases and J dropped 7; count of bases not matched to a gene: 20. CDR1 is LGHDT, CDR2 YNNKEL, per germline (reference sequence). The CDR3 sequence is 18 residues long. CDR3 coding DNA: TGTGCCAGCAGAAGACTAGGTCTGCGGCGGGAGGACGGGAATGAGCAGTTCTTC. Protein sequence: CASRRLGLRREDGNEQFF.

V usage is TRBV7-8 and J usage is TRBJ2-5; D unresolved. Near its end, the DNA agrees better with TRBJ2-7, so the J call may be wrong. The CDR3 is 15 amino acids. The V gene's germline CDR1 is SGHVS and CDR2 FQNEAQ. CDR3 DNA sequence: TGTGCCAGCAGCTTAGAACAGCGCTGGGACTACGAGCAGTACTTC. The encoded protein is CASSLEQRWDYEQYF.

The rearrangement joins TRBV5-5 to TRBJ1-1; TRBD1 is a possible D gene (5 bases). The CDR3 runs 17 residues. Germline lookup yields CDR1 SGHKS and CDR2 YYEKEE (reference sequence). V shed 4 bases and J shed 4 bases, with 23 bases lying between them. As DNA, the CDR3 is TGTGCCAGCAGCCAAATCCCCGCAGGGAAACCGGGCACTGAAGCTTTCTTT. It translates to CASSQIPAGKPGTEAFF.

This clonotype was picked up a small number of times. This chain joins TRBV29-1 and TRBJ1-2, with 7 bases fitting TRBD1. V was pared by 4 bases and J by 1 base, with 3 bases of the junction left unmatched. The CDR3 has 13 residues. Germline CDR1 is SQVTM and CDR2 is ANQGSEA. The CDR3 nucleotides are TGCAGCGTTGGGGGGGACAGTAACTATGGCTACACCTTC. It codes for CSVGGDSNYGYTF.

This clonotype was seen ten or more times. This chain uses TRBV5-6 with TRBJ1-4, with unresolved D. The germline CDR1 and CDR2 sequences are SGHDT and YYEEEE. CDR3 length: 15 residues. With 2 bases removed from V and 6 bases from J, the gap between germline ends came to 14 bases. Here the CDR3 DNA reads TGTGCCAGCAGCTTAGAACAAGACCGGGATGAAAAACTGTTTTTT. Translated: CASSLEQDRDEKLFF.

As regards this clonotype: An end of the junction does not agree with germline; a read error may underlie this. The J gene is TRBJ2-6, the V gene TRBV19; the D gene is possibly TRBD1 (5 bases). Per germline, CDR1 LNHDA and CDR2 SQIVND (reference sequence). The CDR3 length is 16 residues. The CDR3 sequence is CASSIFRATGANVRTF. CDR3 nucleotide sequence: TGTGCCAGTAGTATTTTCAGGGCTACTGGGGCCAACGTCCGGACTTTC.

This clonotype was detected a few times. CDR3 in DNA: TGTGCCAGCAGCGGAGCGGGAGGAATATACAATGAGCAGTTCTTC. It specifies CASSGAGGIYNEQFF. This chain joins TRBV6-1 and TRBJ2-1; 9 positions match TRBD2. CDR1 is MNHNS, CDR2 SASEGT, per germline. Trimming cost V 6 bases and J 4 bases; bases outside gene matches: 7. This CDR3 has 15 amino acids.

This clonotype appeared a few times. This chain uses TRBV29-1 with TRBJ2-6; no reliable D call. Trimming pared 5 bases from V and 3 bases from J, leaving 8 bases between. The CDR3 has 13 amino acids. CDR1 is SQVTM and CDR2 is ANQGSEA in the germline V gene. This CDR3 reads CSVHTDGANVLTF. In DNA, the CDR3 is TGCAGCGTTCACACGGATGGGGCCAACGTCCTGACTTTC.

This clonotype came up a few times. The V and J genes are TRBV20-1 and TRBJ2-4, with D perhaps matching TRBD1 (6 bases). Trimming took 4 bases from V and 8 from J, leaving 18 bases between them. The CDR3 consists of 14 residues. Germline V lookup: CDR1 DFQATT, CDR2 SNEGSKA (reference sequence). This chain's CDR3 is CSANSGRGQYIQYF. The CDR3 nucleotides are TGCAGTGCTAATTCAGGTCGAGGACAGTACATTCAGTACTTC.

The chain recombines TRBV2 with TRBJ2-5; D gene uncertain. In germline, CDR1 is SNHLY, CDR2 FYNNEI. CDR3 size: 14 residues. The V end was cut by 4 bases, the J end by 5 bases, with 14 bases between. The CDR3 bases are TGTGCCAGCAGTGCGATGAGAGTGGGGGAGACCCAGTACTTC. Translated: CASSAMRVGETQYF.

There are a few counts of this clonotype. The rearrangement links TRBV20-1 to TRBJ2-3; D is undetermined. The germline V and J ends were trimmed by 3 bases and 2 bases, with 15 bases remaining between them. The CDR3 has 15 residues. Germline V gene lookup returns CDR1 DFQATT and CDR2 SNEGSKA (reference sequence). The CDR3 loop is CSASRSAIITDTQYF. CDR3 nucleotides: TGCAGTGCTAGTAGGTCTGCTATTATCACAGATACGCAGTATTTT.

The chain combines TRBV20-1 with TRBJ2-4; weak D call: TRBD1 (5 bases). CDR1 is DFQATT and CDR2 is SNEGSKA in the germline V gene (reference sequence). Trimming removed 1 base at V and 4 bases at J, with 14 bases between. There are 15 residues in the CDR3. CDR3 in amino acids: CSARGVQGIKNIQYF. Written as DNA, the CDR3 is TGCAGTGCTAGAGGCGTTCAGGGTATAAAAAACATTCAGTACTTC.

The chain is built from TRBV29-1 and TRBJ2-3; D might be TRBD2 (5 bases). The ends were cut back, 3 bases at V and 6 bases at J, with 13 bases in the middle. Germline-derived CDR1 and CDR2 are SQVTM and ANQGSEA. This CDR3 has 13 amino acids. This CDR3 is CSVDEGVVDTQYF. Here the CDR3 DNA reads TGCAGCGTTGATGAGGGTGTAGTGGATACGCAGTATTTT.

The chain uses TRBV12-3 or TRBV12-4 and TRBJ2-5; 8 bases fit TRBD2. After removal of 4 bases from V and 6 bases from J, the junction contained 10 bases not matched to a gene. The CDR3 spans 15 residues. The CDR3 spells CASSWDGGAMKTQYF. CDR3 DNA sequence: TGTGCCAGCAGTTGGGACGGGGGGGCCATGAAGACCCAGTACTTC.

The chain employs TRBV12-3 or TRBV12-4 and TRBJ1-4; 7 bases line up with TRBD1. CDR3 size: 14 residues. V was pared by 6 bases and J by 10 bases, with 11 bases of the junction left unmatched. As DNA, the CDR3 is TGTGCCAGCAGGCGGCTGCAGGGGGTAGGAAAACTGTTTTTT. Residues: CASRRLQGVGKLFF.

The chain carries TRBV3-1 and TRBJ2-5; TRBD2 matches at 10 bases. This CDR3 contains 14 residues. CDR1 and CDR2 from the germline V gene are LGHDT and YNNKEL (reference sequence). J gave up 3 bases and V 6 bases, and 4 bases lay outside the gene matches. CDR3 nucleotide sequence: TGTGCCAGCAGGGACCTAGCGGGGGAAGAGACCCAGTACTTC. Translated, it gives CASRDLAGEETQYF.

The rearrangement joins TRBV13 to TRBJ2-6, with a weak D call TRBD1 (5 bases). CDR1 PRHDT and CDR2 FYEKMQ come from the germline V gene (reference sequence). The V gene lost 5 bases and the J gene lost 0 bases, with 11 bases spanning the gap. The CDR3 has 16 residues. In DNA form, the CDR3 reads TGTGCCAGCAGCCCCCTCAGGGACTCTGGGGCCAACGTCCTGACTTTC. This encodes CASSPLRDSGANVLTF.

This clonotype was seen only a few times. CDR3 DNA sequence: TGCGCCAGCAGCCAAGTGTCCCCTTTTGGGGGGACCTACGAGCAGTACTTC. Translation: CASSQVSPFGGTYEQYF. V usage is TRBV4-3 and J usage is TRBJ2-7; TRBD2 is a possible D gene (6 bases). The CDR3 extends over 17 amino acids. The germline CDR1 and CDR2 sequences are LGHNA and YSLEER. V was cut by 1 base and J by 2 bases, with 18 bases left in between.

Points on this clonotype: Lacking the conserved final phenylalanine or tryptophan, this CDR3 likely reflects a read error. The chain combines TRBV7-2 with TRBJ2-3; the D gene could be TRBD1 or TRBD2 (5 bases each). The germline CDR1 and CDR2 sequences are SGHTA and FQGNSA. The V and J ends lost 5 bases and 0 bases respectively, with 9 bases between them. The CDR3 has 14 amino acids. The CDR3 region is CASSRDPSTDTQYL. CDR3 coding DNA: TGTGCCAGCAGCAGGGACCCTAGCACAGATACGCAGTATCTT.

This chain's CDR3 is CASSDSHMGIQYF. The CDR3 DNA is TGTGCCAGCAGTGATTCCCATATGGGTATTCAGTACTTC. The rearrangement links TRBV2 to TRBJ2-4; D not resolved. Trimming stripped 3 bases from V and 10 bases from J, with 13 bases between. The V gene's germline CDR1 is SNHLY and CDR2 FYNNEI. This CDR3 is built from 13 residues.